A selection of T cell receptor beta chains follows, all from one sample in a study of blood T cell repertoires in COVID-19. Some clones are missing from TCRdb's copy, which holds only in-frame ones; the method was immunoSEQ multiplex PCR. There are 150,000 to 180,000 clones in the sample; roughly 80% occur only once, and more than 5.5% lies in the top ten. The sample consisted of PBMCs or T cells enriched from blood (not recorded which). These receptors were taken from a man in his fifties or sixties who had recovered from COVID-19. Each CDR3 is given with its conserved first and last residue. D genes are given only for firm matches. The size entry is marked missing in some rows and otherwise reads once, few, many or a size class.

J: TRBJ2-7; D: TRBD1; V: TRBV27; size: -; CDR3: CASSSPGQGYYEQYF; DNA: TGTGCCAGCAGTTCCCCCGGACAGGGATACTACGAGCAGTACTTC
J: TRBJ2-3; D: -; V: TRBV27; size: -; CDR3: CASSFSSSTDTQYF; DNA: TGTGCCAGCAGTTTTTCCAGTAGCACAGATACGCAGTATTTT
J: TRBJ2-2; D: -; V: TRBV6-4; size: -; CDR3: CASSDGNTGELFF; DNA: TGTGCCAGCAGTGACGGCAACACCGGGGAGCTGTTTTTT
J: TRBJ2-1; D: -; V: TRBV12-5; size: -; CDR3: CASGSVAGVGYNEQFF; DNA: TGTGCTAGTGGTTCTGTCGCAGGGGTGGGGTACAATGAGCAGTTCTTC
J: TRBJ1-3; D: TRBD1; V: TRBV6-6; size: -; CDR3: CASRRFDRAFSGNTIYF; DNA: TGTGCCAGCCGGCGATTTGACAGGGCTTTCTCTGGAAACACCATATATTTT
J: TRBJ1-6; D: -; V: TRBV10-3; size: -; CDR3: CAISESPSRSYNSPLHF; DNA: TGTGCCATCAGTGAGTCTCCTTCCCGCTCCTATAATTCACCCCTCCACTTT
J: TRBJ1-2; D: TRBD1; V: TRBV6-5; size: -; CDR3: CASLSDRGDYGYTF; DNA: TGTGCCAGCCTCTCGGACAGGGGCGACTATGGCTACACCTTC
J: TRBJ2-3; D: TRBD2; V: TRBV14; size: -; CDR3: CASSQGERGGTDTQYF; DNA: TGTGCCAGCAGCCAAGGGGAGCGGGGGGGCACAGATACGCAGTATTTT
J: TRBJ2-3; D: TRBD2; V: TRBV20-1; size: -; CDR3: CSASASGGLADTQYF; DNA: TGCAGTGCTAGTGCTAGCGGGGGATTGGCAGATACGCAGTATTTT
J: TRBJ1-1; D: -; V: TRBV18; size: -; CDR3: CASSQNRASAANEAFF; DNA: TGTGCCAGCTCACAAAACAGGGCTAGTGCGGCGAATGAAGCTTTCTTT
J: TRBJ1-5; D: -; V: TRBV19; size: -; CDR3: CASSISGGGWVNQPQHF; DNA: TGTGCCAGTAGTATTAGTGGGGGAGGGTGGGTCAATCAGCCCCAGCATTTT
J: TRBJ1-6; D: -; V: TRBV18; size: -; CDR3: CASSPTDTNSPLHF; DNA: TGTGCCAGCTCACCTACAGATACCAATTCACCCCTCCACTTT
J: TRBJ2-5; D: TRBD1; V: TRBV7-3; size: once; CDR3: CASSSRQGGTQYF; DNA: TGTGCCAGCAGCTCCCGACAGGGGGGGACCCAGTACTTC
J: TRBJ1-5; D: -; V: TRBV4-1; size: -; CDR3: CASSQEPGQTYQPQHF; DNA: TGCGCCAGCAGCCAAGAGCCCGGACAGACCTATCAGCCCCAGCATTTT
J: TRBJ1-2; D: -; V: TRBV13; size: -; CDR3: CASSLEGVRGYTF; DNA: TGTGCCAGCAGCTTAGAGGGGGTTAGGGGCTACACCTTC
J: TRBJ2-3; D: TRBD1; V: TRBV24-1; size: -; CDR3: CATSDTAPGGRDTQYF; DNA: TGTGCCACCAGTGATACTGCTCCAGGGGGACGAGATACGCAGTATTTT
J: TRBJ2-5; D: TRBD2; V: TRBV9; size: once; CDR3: CASSSTSGGAGETQYF; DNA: TGTGCCAGCAGCTCGACTAGCGGGGGGGCAGGGGAGACCCAGTACTTC
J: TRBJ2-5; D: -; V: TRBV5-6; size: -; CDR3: CASSPGRGTYRETQYF; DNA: TGTGCCAGCAGCCCCGGTCGGGGAACTTATCGAGAGACCCAGTACTTC
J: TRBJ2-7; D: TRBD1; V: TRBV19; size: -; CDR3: CASTPPPGQGAREQYF; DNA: TGTGCCAGTACCCCTCCCCCTGGACAGGGGGCAAGGGAGCAGTACTTC
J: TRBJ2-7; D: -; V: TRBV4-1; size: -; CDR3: CASSQALRNEQYF; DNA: TGCGCCAGCAGCCAAGCACTTCGAAACGAGCAGTACTTC
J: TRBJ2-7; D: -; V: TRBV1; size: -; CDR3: CTSSQGTRSSYEQYF; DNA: TGCACCAGCAGCCAAGGGACTAGAAGCTCCTACGAGCAGTACTTC
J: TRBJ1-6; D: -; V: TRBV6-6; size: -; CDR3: CASSSRRGPLHF; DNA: TGTGCCAGCAGCTCCCGTCGGGGGCCCCTCCACTTT
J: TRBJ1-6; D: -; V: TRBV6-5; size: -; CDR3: CATQGRDNSPLHF; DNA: TGTGCCACTCAGGGCAGGGATAATTCACCCCTCCACTTT
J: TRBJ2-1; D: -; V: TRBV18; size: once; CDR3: CASQDSLNYNEQFF; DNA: TGTGCCAGTCAGGACAGCCTAAACTACAATGAGCAGTTCTTC
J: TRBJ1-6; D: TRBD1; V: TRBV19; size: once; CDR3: CASSWTGGSPLHF; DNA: TGTGCCAGTAGCTGGACAGGGGGCTCACCCCTCCACTTT
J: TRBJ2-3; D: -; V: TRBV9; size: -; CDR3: CASSASVGRTDTQYF; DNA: TGTGCCAGCAGCGCAAGTGTGGGGCGAACAGATACGCAGTATTTT
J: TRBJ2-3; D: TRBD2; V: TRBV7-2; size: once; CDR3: CASSPRRLAGDTQYF; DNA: TGTGCCAGCAGCCCTCGAAGACTAGCTGGCGATACGCAGTATTTT
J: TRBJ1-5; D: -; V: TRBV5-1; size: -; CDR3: CASSPGHGNQPQHF; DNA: TGCGCCAGCAGCCCGGGACACGGCAATCAGCCCCAGCATTTT
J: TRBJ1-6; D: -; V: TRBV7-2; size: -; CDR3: CASAIQGGNNSPLHF; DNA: TGTGCCAGCGCTATTCAGGGAGGAAATAATTCACCCCTCCACTTT
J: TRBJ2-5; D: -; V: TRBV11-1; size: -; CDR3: CASSLAGRGKSETQYF; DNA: TGTGCCAGCAGCTTAGCGGGACGGGGGAAATCGGAGACCCAGTACTTC
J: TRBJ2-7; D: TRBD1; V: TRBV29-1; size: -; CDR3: CSVPGQGAYEQYF; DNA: TGCAGCGTTCCTGGACAGGGGGCTTACGAGCAGTACTTC
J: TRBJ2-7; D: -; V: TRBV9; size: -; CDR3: CASSPRLGSGEQYF; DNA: TGTGCCAGCAGCCCCCGACTAGGGTCAGGCGAGCAGTACTTC
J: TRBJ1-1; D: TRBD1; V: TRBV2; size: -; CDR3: CASSKGALGTEAFF; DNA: TGTGCCAGCAGTAAGGGGGCGTTGGGCACTGAAGCTTTCTTT
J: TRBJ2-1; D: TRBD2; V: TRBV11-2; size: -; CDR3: CASRSISGGAYNEQFF; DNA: TGTGCCAGCAGGTCCATTAGCGGGGGGGCCTACAATGAGCAGTTCTTC
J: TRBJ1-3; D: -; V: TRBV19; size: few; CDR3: CASTPRAGESGNTIYF; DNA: TGTGCCAGTACCCCAAGGGCGGGGGAGTCTGGAAACACCATATATTTT
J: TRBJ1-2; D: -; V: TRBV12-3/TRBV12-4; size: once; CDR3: CASSFPGNYGYTF; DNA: TGTGCCAGCAGTTTCCCAGGGAACTATGGCTACACCTTC
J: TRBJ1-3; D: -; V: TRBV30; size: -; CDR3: CAWEIHSGNTIYF; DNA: TGTGCCTGGGAAATACACTCTGGAAACACCATATATTTT
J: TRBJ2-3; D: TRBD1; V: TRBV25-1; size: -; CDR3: CASSESGTGFSADTQYF; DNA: TGTGCCAGCAGTGAATCCGGGACAGGGTTTTCCGCAGATACGCAGTATTTT
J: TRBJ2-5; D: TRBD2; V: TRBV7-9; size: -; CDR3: CASSPRLAEQETQYF; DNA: TGTGCCAGCAGCCCTAGACTAGCGGAGCAAGAGACCCAGTACTTC
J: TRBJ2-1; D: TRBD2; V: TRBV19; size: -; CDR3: CASSISSAGGYNEQFF; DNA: TGTGCCAGTAGTATATCCTCAGCGGGGGGTTACAATGAGCAGTTCTTC
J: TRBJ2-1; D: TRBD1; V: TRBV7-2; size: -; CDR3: CASDGDRGLNEQFF; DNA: TGTGCCAGTGACGGGGACAGGGGACTCAATGAGCAGTTCTTC
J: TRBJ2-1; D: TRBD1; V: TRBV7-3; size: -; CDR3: CASSLTRTGINEQFF; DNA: TGTGCCAGCAGCCTAACTAGGACAGGGATCAATGAGCAGTTCTTC
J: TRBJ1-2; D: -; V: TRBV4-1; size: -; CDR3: CASSQEGTGYGYTF; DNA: TGCGCCAGCAGCCAAGAAGGCACAGGGTATGGCTACACCTTC
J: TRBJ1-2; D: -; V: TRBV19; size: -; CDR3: CASSIGSAGYIGGYTF; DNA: TGTGCCAGTAGTATCGGGTCGGCAGGGTACATTGGTGGCTACACCTTC
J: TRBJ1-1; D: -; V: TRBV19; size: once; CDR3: CASNPSGLREAFF; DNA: TGTGCCAGTAATCCCTCAGGGTTAAGAGAAGCTTTCTTT
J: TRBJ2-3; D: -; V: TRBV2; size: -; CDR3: CASSRRNTDTQYF; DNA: TGTGCCAGCAGCCGCAGGAACACAGATACGCAGTATTTT
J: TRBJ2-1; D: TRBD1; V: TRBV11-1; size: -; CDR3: CASSLSAGGTPNEQFF; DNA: TGTGCCAGCAGCTTAAGCGCAGGGGGCACCCCTAATGAGCAGTTCTTC